This T cell receptor beta chain was sequenced for a study of identical twins. Study-level results: Within cord blood, abundant beta clonotypes carried fewer insertions, but memory repertoires showed no such trend. Twins showed weaker excess sharing in their beta out-of-frame sequences.

The length of the CDR3 is 14 residues. Germline CDR1 and CDR2: LNHNV and YYDKDF (reference sequence). V shed 4 bases, J shed 7 bases, and the junction held 5 bases outside the gene matches. With regard to this clonotype: The antigen remains undetermined.

TCRdb re-called the 5' RACE reads through MiXCR, storing one row per CDR3 protein. The sample comprises 1.5 million to 2 million distinct CDR3 sequences, less than 35% of which are singletons, and over 0.25% rests with the top ten. This sequence was found in a newborn girl in good health. Sequencing was performed on cord blood. The V call is TRBV15, the J call TRBJ1-4; the match to TRBD1 covers 8 bases. CDR3 residues: CATSTRQGTEKLFF. CDR3 DNA sequence: TGTGCCACCAGCACTAGACAGGGGACTGAAAAACTGTTTTTT.